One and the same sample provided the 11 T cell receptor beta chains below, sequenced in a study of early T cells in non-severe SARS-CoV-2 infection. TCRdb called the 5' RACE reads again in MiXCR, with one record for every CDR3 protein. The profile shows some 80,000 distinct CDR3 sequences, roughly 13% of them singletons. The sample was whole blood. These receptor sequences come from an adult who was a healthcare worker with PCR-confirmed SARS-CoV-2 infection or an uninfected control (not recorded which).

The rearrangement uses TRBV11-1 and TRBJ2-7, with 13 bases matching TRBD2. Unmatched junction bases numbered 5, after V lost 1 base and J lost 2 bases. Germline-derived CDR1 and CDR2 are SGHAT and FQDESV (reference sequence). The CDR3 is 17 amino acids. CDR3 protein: CASSLETGLAGTYEQYF. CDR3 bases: TGTGCCAGCAGCTTAGAAACGGGACTAGCGGGGACCTACGAGCAGTACTTC.

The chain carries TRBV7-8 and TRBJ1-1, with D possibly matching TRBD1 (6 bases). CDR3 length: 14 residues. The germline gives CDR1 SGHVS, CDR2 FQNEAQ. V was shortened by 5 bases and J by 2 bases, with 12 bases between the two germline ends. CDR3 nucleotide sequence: TGTGCCAGCAGCCCCGGGACAACTAACACTGAAGCTTTCTTT. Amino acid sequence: CASSPGTTNTEAFF.

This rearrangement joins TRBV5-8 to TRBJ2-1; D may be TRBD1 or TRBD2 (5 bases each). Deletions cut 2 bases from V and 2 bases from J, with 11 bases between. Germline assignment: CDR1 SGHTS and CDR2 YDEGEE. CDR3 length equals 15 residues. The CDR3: CASSFTGTAYNEQFF. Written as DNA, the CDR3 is TGTGCCAGCAGCTTCACGGGGACCGCCTACAATGAGCAGTTCTTC.

CDR3 loop: CSVELAGGEQYF. CDR3 nucleotide sequence: TGCAGCGTTGAATTGGCAGGGGGCGAGCAGTACTTC. This rearrangement joins TRBV29-1 to TRBJ2-7; TRBD1 aligns across 7 bases. Germline V gives CDR1 SQVTM, CDR2 ANQGSEA. J lost 6 bases, V lost 2 bases, and 4 bases had no gene match. The CDR3 loop spans 12 amino acids.

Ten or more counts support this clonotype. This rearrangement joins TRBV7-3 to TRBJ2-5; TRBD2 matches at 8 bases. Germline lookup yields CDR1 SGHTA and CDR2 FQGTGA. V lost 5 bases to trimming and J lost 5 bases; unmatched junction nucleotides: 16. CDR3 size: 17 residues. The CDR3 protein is CASSPGSGLAGGETQYF. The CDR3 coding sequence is TGTGCCAGCAGCCCCGGGAGTGGTCTAGCGGGCGGTGAGACCCAGTACTTC.

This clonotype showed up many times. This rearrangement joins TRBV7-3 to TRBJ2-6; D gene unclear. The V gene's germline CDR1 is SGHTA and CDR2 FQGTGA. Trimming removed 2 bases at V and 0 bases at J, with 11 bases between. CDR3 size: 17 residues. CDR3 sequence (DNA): TGTGCCAGCAGCTTATACTCTCCGCCCTCTGGGGCCAACGTCCTGACTTTC. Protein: CASSLYSPPSGANVLTF.

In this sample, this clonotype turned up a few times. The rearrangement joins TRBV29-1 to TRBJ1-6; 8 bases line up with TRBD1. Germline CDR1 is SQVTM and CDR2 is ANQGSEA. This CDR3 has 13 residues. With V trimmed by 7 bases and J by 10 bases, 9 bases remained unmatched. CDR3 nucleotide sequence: TGCAGCGCCGCGGACAGGGCGGACTCACCCCTCCACTTT. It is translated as CSAADRADSPLHF.

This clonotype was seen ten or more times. CDR3: CASSLNRRRAADQPQHF. CDR3 nucleotides: TGTGCCAGCAGCTTAAATCGTAGAAGGGCAGCTGATCAGCCCCAGCATTTT. This sequence joins TRBV7-8 and TRBJ1-5; D is uncertain. Between the trimmed V and J ends, which lost 2 bases and 5 bases, there was a span of 19 bases. The CDR3 runs to 17 residues. Germline lookup yields CDR1 SGHVS and CDR2 FQNEAQ.

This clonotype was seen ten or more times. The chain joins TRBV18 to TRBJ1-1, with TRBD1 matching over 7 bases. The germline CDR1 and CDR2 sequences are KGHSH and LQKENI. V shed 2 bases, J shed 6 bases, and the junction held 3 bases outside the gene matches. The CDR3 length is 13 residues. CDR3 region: CASSPGQAPEAFF. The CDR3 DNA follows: TGTGCCAGCTCACCAGGACAGGCGCCTGAAGCTTTCTTT. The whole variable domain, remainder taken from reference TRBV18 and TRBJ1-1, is NAGVMQNPRHLVRRRGQEARLRCSPMKGHSHVYWYRQLPEEGLKFMVYLQKENIIDESGMPKERFSAEFPKEGPSILRIQQVVRGDSAAYFCASSPGQAPEAFFGQGTRLTVV.

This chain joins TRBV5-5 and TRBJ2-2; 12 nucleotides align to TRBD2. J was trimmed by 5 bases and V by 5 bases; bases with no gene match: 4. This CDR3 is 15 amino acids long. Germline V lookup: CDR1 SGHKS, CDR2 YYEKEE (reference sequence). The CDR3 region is CASRPTSGGTGELFF. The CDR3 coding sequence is TGTGCCAGCAGGCCTACTAGCGGGGGGACCGGGGAGCTGTTTTTT.

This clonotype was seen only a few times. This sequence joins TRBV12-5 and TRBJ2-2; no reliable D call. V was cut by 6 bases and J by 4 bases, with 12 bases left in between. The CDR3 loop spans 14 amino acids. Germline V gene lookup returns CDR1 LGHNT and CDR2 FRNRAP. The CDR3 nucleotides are TGTGCTAGTGGAGGGCCTGTCGCCACCGGGGAGCTGTTTTTT. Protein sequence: CASGGPVATGELFF. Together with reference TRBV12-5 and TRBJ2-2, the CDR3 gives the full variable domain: DARVTQTPRHKVTEMGQEVTMRCQPILGHNTVFWYRQTMMQGLELLAYFRNRAPLDDSGMPKDRFSAEMPDATLATLKIQPSEPRDSAVYFCASGGPVATGELFFGEGSRLTVL.